Listed below are T cell receptor beta chains from one sample, sequenced in a study of CD8+CD57+ T cells in acquired aplastic anemia. TCRdb re-analysed the reads in MiXCR, keeping a single row per CDR3 protein. The data contain about 160,000 distinct CDR3 sequences, 71% of them singletons. Sequenced: sorted CD4+, CD8+, or CD8+CD57+ T cells (not recorded which) from PBMCs. The receptors derive from a human donor with aplastic anemia. The CDR3 runs from the conserved cysteine through the conserved F or W. The order of the fields is CDR3 protein, J gene, V gene.

CSASGQGAEKLFF	TRBJ1-4	TRBV20-1
CASSADRTSGTYNEQFF	TRBJ2-1	TRBV19
CASSLGRDEQYF	TRBJ2-7	TRBV7-9
CASSVDWGEYTEAFF	TRBJ1-1	TRBV9
CASSMRGNYEQYF	TRBJ2-7	TRBV19
CATSREGRGYNEQFF	TRBJ2-1	TRBV15
CSARKYFSREQFF	TRBJ2-1	TRBV20-1
CASSSPYVEQYF	TRBJ2-7	TRBV7-9
CSAITGGGTEAFF	TRBJ1-1	TRBV20-1
CATSDPGRQVNEQFF	TRBJ2-1	TRBV24-1
CASSVAGSGETQYF	TRBJ2-5	TRBV5-6
CASSSAGLGTDTQYF	TRBJ2-3	TRBV7-2
CATSRDFAEAFF	TRBJ1-1	TRBV15
CASSEEVRFGETQYF	TRBJ2-5	TRBV2